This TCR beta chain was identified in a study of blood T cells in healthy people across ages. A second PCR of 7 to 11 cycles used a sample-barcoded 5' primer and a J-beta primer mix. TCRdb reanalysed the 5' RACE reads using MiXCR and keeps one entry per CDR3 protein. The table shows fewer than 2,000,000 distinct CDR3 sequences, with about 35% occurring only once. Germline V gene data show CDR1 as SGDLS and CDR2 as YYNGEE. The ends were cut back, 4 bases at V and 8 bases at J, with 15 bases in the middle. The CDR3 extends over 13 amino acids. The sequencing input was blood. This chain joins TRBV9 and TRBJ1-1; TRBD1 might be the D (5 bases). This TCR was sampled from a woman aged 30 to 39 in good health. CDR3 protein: CASSLISRDEAFF. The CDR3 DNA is TGTGCCAGCAGCTTAATATCCCGGGACGAAGCTTTCTTT.